The text below deals with one T cell receptor beta chain. The data derive from a study of cytomegalovirus exposure and HLA in healthy donors. Between the trimmed V and J ends, which lost 4 bases and 0 bases, there was a span of 12 bases. This CDR3 spans 15 amino acids. Germline V lookup: CDR1 SNHLY, CDR2 FYNNEI. The PCR was carried out with 60 Vbeta primers and 13 Jbeta primers. Profiled with immunoSEQ multiplex PCR; TCRdb holds only in-frame clones, not every one. This sample carries approximately 240,000 clones, 77% of them seen once, and the ten largest clones take approximately 2.6%. Sequencing was carried out using PBMCs. V gene TRBV2 combines with J gene TRBJ1-2; D is unclear. The clonotype comes from a woman aged 60-75 years in good health and CMV-seropositive. This CDR3 reads CASSVAYVSNYGYTF. The CDR3 nucleotides are TGTGCCAGCAGTGTTGCGTACGTCTCTAACTATGGCTACACCTTC.